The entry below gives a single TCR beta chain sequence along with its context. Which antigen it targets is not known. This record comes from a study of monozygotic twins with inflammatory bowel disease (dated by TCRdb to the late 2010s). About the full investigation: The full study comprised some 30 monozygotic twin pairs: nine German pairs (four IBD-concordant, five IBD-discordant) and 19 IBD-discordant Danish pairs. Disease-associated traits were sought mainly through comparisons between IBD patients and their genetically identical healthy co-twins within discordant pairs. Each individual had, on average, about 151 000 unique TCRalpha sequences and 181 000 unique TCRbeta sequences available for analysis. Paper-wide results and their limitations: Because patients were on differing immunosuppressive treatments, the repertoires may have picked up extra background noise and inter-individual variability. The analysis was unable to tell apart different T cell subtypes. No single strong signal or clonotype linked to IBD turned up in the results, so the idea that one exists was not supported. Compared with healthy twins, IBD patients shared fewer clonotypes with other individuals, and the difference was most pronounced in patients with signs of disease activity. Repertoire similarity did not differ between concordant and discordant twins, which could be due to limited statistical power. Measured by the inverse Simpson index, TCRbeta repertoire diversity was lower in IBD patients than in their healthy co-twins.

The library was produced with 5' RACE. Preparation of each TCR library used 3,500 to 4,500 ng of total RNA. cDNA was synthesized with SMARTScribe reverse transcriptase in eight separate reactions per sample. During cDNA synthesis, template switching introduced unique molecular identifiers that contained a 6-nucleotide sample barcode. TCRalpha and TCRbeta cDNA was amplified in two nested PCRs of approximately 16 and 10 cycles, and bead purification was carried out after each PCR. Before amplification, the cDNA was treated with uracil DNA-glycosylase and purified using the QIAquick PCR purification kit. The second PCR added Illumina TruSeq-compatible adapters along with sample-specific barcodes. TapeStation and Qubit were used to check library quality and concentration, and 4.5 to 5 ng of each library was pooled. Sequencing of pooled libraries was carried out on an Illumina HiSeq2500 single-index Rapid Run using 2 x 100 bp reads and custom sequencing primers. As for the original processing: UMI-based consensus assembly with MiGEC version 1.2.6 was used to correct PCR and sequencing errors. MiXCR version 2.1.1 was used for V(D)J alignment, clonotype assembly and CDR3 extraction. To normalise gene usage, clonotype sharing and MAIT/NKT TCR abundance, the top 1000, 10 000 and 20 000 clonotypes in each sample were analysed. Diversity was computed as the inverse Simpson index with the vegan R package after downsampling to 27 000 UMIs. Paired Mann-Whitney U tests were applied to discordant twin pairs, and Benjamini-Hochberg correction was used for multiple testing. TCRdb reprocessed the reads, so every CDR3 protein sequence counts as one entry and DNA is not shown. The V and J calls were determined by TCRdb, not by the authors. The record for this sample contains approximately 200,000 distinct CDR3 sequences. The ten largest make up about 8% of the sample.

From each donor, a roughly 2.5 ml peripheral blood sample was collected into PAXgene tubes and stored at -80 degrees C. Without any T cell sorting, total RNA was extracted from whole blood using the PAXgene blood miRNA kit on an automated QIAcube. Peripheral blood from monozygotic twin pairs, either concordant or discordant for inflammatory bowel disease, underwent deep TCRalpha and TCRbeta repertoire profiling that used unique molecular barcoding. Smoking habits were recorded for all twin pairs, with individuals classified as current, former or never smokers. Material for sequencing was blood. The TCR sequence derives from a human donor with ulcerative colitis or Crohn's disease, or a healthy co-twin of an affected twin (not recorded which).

The CDR3 protein: CASSFGSGNLYEQYF. Rearrangement joined TRBV5-4 to TRBJ2-7; as DNA is missing, the TRBD2 call by TCRdb cannot be tested. From a lookup of the germline V gene (reference sequence), CDR1 and CDR2 are SGHNT and YYREEE. The CDR3 holds 15 amino acids from the cysteine to the phenylalanine. Only the protein sequence is given.